Listed below are T cell receptor beta chains from one sample, sequenced in a study of blood T cell repertoires in COVID-19. This table comes from immunoSEQ multiplex PCR, and its TCRdb copy is limited to in-frame clones, with some not included. The data hold 200,000 to 250,000 clones, with approximately 84% observed a single time. The material sequenced was PBMCs or T cells enriched from blood (not recorded which). These receptors all come from a man in his sixties who had recovered from COVID-19. The CDR3 runs from the conserved cysteine through the conserved F or W. The order of the fields is CDR3 protein, CDR3 DNA, D gene, clone size, V gene, J gene. D genes are given only for firm matches. Not all rows give a size; the values are once, few, many and, for expanded clones, a class.

CDR3: CASTLGALGTEAFF
DNA: TGTGCCAGTACTTTAGGAGCCCTGGGCACTGAAGCTTTCTTT
D: .
size: few
V: TRBV19
J: TRBJ1-1

CDR3: CAAGSTAANIQYF
DNA: TGTGCCGCGGGGTCGACAGCGGCAAACATTCAGTACTTC
D: .
size: once
V: TRBV19
J: TRBJ2-4

CDR3: CASSTGTNYEQYF
DNA: TGTGCCAGTTCGACCGGGACTAACTACGAGCAGTACTTC
D: TRBD2
size: few
V: TRBV12-3/TRBV12-4
J: TRBJ2-7

CDR3: CASEVDRGAGYTF
DNA: TGTGCCAGCGAGGTCGACAGGGGGGCCGGCTACACCTTC
D: TRBD1
size: .
V: TRBV2
J: TRBJ1-2

CDR3: CASSLQGAAEAFF
DNA: TGTGCCAGCAGCTTACAGGGGGCGGCTGAAGCTTTCTTT
D: TRBD1
size: few
V: TRBV11-2
J: TRBJ1-1

CDR3: CASSLGGAGNTGELFF
DNA: TGCGCCAGCAGCTTGGGTGGAGCGGGGAACACCGGGGAGCTGTTTTTT
D: .
size: .
V: TRBV5-1
J: TRBJ2-2

CDR3: CASSLQGFETQYF
DNA: TGTGCCAGCAGCTTGCAGGGCTTCGAGACCCAGTACTTC
D: .
size: .
V: TRBV11-1
J: TRBJ2-5

CDR3: CASSLSRDSGNTIYF
DNA: TGTGCCAGCAGCTTATCACGGGACTCTGGAAACACCATATATTTT
D: .
size: once
V: TRBV7-3
J: TRBJ1-3

CDR3: CASSGDRGRYEQYF
DNA: TGCGCCAGCAGCGGAGACAGGGGGCGCTACGAGCAGTACTTC
D: TRBD1
size: .
V: TRBV5-1
J: TRBJ2-7

CDR3: CASSLQGGSMNTEAFF
DNA: TGCGCCAGCTCCCTCCAGGGAGGCTCCATGAACACTGAAGCTTTCTTT
D: .
size: many
V: TRBV5-1
J: TRBJ1-1

CDR3: CASRPPGQGQAPLHF
DNA: TGTGCCAGCAGACCCCCGGGACAGGGGCAAGCACCCCTCCACTTT
D: TRBD1
size: few
V: TRBV28
J: TRBJ1-6

CDR3: CASSDWTSGYPDTQYF
DNA: TGCGCCAGCAGCGACTGGACTAGCGGGTACCCAGATACGCAGTATTTT
D: TRBD2
size: .
V: TRBV5-1
J: TRBJ2-3

CDR3: CASSKGTGYEQYF
DNA: TGTGCCAGCAGCAAGGGGACAGGCTACGAGCAGTACTTC
D: .
size: .
V: TRBV21-1
J: TRBJ2-7

CDR3: CASSLQYTGELFF
DNA: TGTGCCAGCAGTTTACAGTACACCGGGGAGCTGTTTTTT
D: .
size: .
V: TRBV7-6
J: TRBJ2-2

CDR3: CASSLGGGNTGELFF
DNA: TGTGCCAGCAGCTTAGGCGGGGGGAACACCGGGGAGCTGTTTTTT
D: TRBD2
size: .
V: TRBV7-6
J: TRBJ2-2

CDR3: CASSPGGGQGVGQPQHF
DNA: TGTGCCAGTAGCCCCGGGGGAGGACAGGGGGTCGGTCAGCCCCAGCATTTT
D: TRBD1
size: .
V: TRBV19
J: TRBJ1-5

CDR3: CASGLDSRGYTF
DNA: TGTGCTAGTGGTTTAGACAGCCGGGGCTACACCTTC
D: .
size: .
V: TRBV12-5
J: TRBJ1-2

CDR3: CASSQLLAPTYEQYF
DNA: TGTGCCAGCAGCCAGCTGCTAGCGCCAACCTACGAGCAGTACTTC
D: .
size: .
V: TRBV4-2
J: TRBJ2-7

CDR3: CASSSRHYIQYF
DNA: TGTGCCAGCAGCTCACGACATTACATTCAGTACTTC
D: .
size: .
V: TRBV11-2
J: TRBJ2-4

CDR3: CASSLEAQISGNTIYF
DNA: TGCGCCAGCAGCCTAGAGGCGCAAATCTCTGGAAACACCATATATTTT
D: .
size: few
V: TRBV5-1
J: TRBJ1-3

CDR3: CASSWDSGNTIYF
DNA: TGCGCCAGCAGCTGGGACAGTGGAAACACCATATATTTT
D: TRBD1
size: .
V: TRBV5-1
J: TRBJ1-3

CDR3: CASSGVRAGSSYEQYF
DNA: TGTGCCAGCTCGGGTGTAAGGGCGGGGAGCTCCTACGAGCAGTACTTC
D: .
size: .
V: TRBV11-2
J: TRBJ2-7

CDR3: CASSGTTGRSYEQYF
DNA: TGTGCCAGCTCAGGGACAACAGGGCGCTCCTACGAGCAGTACTTC
D: .
size: .
V: TRBV18
J: TRBJ2-7

CDR3: CSLGQEPDTQYF
DNA: TGCAGCCTTGGACAGGAGCCAGATACGCAGTATTTT
D: TRBD1
size: .
V: TRBV29-1
J: TRBJ2-3

CDR3: CASSESGGAEAFF
DNA: TGTGCCAGCAGTGAAAGCGGTGGGGCTGAAGCTTTCTTT
D: .
size: few
V: TRBV2
J: TRBJ1-1

CDR3: CASSFMARATDTQYF
DNA: TGTGCCAGCAGCTTTATGGCCAGGGCAACAGATACGCAGTATTTT
D: .
size: .
V: TRBV7-8
J: TRBJ2-3

CDR3: CASSLDPNPGQGDAFF
DNA: TGTGCCAGCAGCTTAGACCCCAACCCGGGTCAGGGGGACGCTTTCTTT
D: TRBD1
size: few
V: TRBV11-2
J: TRBJ1-1

CDR3: CASSFTSGKANYGYTF
DNA: TGTGCCAGCAGCTTCACCTCAGGCAAGGCTAACTATGGCTACACCTTC
D: .
size: .
V: TRBV5-6
J: TRBJ1-2

CDR3: CAIRETGYGYTF
DNA: TGTGCCATCAGGGAGACAGGGTATGGCTACACCTTC
D: TRBD1
size: .
V: TRBV10-3
J: TRBJ1-2

CDR3: CASSPWTSGTDTQYF
DNA: TGTGCCAGCAGTCCCTGGACTAGCGGCACAGATACGCAGTATTTT
D: TRBD2
size: .
V: TRBV27
J: TRBJ2-3

CDR3: CASSDRPNYGYTF
DNA: TGTGCCAGCTCAGACAGACCTAACTATGGCTACACCTTC
D: .
size: .
V: TRBV18
J: TRBJ1-2

CDR3: CASSQDRLSDTQYF
DNA: TGTGCCAGCAGCCAGGACAGGTTGTCAGATACGCAGTATTTT
D: TRBD1
size: .
V: TRBV3-1/TRBV3-2
J: TRBJ2-3

CDR3: CASTHGQGGTGELFF
DNA: TGTGCCAGCACCCATGGGCAGGGCGGCACCGGGGAGCTGTTTTTT
D: .
size: .
V: TRBV6-6
J: TRBJ2-2

CDR3: CASSLAGQGGTGELFF
DNA: TGCGCCAGCAGCTTGGCCGGGCAGGGCGGCACCGGGGAGCTGTTTTTT
D: .
size: .
V: TRBV5-1
J: TRBJ2-2

CDR3: CASSQGLQGNQPQHF
DNA: TGCGCCAGCAGCCAAGGTTTGCAGGGCAATCAGCCCCAGCATTTT
D: .
size: .
V: TRBV4-3
J: TRBJ1-5

CDR3: CASSFQAGGPETQYF
DNA: TGTGCCAGCAGCTTCCAAGCGGGGGGGCCAGAGACCCAGTACTTC
D: TRBD2
size: .
V: TRBV7-6
J: TRBJ2-5

CDR3: CASSQTLAGGHNEQFF
DNA: TGTGCCAGCAGCCAAACCCTAGCAGGAGGGCACAATGAGCAGTTCTTC
D: .
size: .
V: TRBV11-3
J: TRBJ2-1

CDR3: CSARYTDTQYF
DNA: TGCAGTGCTAGATACACAGATACGCAGTATTTT
D: .
size: .
V: TRBV20-1
J: TRBJ2-3

CDR3: CASTITSTGRDYEQYF
DNA: TGTGCCAGTACTATAACGTCGACAGGGCGGGACTACGAGCAGTACTTC
D: .
size: few
V: TRBV28
J: TRBJ2-7

CDR3: CSASTVSIEKLFF
DNA: TGCAGTGCTAGTACGGTCTCTATTGAAAAACTGTTTTTT
D: .
size: .
V: TRBV20-1
J: TRBJ1-4

CDR3: CASSLGHSGELFF
DNA: TGTGCCAGCAGTCTGGGACACTCCGGGGAGCTGTTTTTT
D: .
size: .
V: TRBV12-3/TRBV12-4
J: TRBJ2-2

CDR3: CASSEGQVQHF
DNA: TGTGCCAGCAGTGAAGGACAGGTCCAGCATTTT
D: .
size: .
V: TRBV6-1
J: TRBJ1-5

CDR3: CASSTGFEQYF
DNA: TGTGCCTCAAGCACGGGGTTCGAGCAGTACTTC
D: .
size: few
V: TRBV30
J: TRBJ2-7

CDR3: CASSLRTGEAGYTF
DNA: TGTGCCAGCAGCTTAAGGACAGGGGAGGCTGGCTACACCTTC
D: TRBD1
size: .
V: TRBV7-2
J: TRBJ1-2

CDR3: CASSQDLAGRGELFF
DNA: TGCGCCAGCAGCCAAGATCTTGCGGGACGCGGGGAGCTGTTTTTT
D: .
size: .
V: TRBV4-3
J: TRBJ2-2